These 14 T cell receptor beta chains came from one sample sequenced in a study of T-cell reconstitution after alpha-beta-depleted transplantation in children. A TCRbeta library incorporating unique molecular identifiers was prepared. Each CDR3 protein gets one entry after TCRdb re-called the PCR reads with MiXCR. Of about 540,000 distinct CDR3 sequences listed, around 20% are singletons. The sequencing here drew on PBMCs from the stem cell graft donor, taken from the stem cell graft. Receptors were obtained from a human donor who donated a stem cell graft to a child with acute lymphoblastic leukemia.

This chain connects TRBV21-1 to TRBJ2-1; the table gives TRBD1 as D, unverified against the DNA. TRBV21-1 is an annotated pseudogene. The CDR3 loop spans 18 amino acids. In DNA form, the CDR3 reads TGTGCCAGCAGCGTGGCCGGGACAATAACAGGATTCTACAATGAGCAGTTCTTC. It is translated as CASSVAGTITGFYNEQFF.

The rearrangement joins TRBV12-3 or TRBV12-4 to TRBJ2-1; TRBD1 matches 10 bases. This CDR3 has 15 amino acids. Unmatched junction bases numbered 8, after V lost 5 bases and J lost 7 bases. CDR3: CASSVGTGAPNEQFF. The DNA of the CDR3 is TGTGCCAGCAGTGTCGGGACAGGGGCGCCGAATGAGCAGTTCTTC.

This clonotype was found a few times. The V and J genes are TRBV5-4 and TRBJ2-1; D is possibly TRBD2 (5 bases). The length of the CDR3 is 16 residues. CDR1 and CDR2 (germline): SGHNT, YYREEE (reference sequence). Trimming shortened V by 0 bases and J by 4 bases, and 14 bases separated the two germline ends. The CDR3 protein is CASSLAPLAGYNEQFF. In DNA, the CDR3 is TGTGCCAGCAGCTTGGCCCCCTTGGCGGGTTACAATGAGCAGTTCTTC.

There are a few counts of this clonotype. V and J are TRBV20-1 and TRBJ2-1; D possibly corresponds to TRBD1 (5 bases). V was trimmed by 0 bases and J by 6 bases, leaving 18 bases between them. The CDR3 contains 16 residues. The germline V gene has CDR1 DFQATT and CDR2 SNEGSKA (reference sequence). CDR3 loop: CSARDGRDEFANEQFF. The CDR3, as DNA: TGCAGTGCTAGAGATGGCAGGGATGAGTTCGCCAATGAGCAGTTCTTC.

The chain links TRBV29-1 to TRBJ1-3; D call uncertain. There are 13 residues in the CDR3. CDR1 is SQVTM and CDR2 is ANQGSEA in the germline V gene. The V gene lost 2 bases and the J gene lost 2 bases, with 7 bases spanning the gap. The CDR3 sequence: CSVEWAPGNTIYF. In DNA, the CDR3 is TGCAGCGTTGAATGGGCTCCTGGAAACACCATATATTTT.

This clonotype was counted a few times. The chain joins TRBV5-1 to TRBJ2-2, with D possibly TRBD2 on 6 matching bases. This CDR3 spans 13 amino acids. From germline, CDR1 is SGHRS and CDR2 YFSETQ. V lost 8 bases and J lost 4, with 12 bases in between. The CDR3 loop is CARVGLLTGELFF. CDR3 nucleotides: TGCGCCAGAGTCGGACTACTCACCGGGGAGCTGTTTTTT. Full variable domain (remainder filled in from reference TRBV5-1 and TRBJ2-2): KAGVTQTPRYLIKTRGQQVTLSCSPISGHRSVSWYQQTPGQGLQFLFEYFSETQRNKGNFPGRFSGRQFSNSRSEMNVSTLELGDSALYLCARVGLLTGELFFGEGSRLTVL.

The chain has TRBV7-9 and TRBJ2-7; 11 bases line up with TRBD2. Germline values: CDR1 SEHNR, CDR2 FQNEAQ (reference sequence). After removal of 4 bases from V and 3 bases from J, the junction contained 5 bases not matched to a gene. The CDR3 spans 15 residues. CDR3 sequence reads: CASSSKLAGDYEQYF. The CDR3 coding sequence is TGTGCCAGCAGCTCGAAACTAGCGGGGGACTACGAGCAGTACTTC.

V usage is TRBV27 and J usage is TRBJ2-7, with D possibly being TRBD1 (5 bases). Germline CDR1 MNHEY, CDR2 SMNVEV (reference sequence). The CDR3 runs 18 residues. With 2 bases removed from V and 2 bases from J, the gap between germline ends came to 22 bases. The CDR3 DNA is TGTGCCAGCAGTTTAGGGGCTATTAGCTGGAGCACCCCCTACGAGCAGTACTTC. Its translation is CASSLGAISWSTPYEQYF.

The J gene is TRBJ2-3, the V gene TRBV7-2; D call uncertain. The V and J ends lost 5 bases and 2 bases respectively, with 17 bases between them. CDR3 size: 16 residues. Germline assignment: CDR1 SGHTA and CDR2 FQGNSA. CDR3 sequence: CASSPRPTGYTDTQYF. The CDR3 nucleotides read TGTGCCAGCAGCCCACGACCCACCGGCTACACAGATACGCAGTATTTT.

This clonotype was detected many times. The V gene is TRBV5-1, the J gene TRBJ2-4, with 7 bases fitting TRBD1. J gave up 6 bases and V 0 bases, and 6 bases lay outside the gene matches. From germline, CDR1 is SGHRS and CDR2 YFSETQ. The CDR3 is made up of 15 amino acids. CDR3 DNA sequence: TGCGCCAGCAGCTTGGCGACAGGGTTCGGAAACATTCAGTACTTC. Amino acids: CASSLATGFGNIQYF.

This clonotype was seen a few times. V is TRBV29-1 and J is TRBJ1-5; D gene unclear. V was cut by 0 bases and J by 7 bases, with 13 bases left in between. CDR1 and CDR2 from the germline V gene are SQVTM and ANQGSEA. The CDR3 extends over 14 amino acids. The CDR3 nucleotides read TGCAGCGTTGAAGAAGAAGGGATGGGCCAGCCCCAGCATTTT. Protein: CSVEEEGMGQPQHF.

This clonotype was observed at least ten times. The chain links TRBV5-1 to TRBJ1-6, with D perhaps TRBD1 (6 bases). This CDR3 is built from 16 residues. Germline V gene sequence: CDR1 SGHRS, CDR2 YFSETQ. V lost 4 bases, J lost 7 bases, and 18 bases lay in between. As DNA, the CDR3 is TGCGCCAGCAGCCTGGACTCCGGGACACCGAATTCACCCCTCCACTTT. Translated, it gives CASSLDSGTPNSPLHF.

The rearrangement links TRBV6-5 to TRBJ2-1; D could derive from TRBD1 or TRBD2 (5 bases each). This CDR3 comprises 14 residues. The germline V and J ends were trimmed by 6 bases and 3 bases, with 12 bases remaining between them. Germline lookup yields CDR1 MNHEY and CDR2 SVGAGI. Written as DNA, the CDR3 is TGTGCCAGCAGGGGGGTAGATTACTACAATGAGCAGTTCTTC. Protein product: CASRGVDYYNEQFF.

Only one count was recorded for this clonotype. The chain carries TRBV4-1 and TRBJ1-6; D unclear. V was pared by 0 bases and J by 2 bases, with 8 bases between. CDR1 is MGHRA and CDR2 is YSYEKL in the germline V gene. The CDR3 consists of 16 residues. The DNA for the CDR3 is TGCGCCAGCAGCCAAGATCCAACAGCCTATAATTCACCCCTCCACTTT. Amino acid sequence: CASSQDPTAYNSPLHF.